This T cell receptor (beta chain) comes out of a study of T cells in Graves' hyperthyroidism and ophthalmopathy. As for the study in general: Peripheral blood was secured at the point of initial diagnosis, before any treatment.

TCR beta CDR3 regions were amplified from RNA transcripts. Researchers ran a first-round RT-PCR on the TCR CDR3 using the HTBI primer set. TCRdb re-derived calls from the multiplex PCR reads in MiXCR, one entry per CDR3 protein. This sample has 500,000 to 650,000 distinct CDR3 sequences; just under 20% occur once, and the top ten carry less than 55%. Exclusion followed for patients with uncontrolled infection, other autoimmune disease, pregnancy or lactation. This clonotype was detected only a few times. The sequence derives from a man aged 35 to 55 with Graves' ophthalmopathy. Sequencing was done on a sample of blood.

The DNA of the CDR3 is TGCAGTGCTGATGGACAGGGTGTAGGAGATGAGCAGTTCTTC. This translates into CSADGQGVGDEQFF. The chain employs TRBV20-1 and TRBJ2-1, with TRBD1 identical over 8 bases. With V trimmed by 5 bases and J by 8 bases, 11 bases remained unmatched. The CDR3 sequence is 14 residues long. From germline, CDR1 is DFQATT and CDR2 SNEGSKA (reference sequence).